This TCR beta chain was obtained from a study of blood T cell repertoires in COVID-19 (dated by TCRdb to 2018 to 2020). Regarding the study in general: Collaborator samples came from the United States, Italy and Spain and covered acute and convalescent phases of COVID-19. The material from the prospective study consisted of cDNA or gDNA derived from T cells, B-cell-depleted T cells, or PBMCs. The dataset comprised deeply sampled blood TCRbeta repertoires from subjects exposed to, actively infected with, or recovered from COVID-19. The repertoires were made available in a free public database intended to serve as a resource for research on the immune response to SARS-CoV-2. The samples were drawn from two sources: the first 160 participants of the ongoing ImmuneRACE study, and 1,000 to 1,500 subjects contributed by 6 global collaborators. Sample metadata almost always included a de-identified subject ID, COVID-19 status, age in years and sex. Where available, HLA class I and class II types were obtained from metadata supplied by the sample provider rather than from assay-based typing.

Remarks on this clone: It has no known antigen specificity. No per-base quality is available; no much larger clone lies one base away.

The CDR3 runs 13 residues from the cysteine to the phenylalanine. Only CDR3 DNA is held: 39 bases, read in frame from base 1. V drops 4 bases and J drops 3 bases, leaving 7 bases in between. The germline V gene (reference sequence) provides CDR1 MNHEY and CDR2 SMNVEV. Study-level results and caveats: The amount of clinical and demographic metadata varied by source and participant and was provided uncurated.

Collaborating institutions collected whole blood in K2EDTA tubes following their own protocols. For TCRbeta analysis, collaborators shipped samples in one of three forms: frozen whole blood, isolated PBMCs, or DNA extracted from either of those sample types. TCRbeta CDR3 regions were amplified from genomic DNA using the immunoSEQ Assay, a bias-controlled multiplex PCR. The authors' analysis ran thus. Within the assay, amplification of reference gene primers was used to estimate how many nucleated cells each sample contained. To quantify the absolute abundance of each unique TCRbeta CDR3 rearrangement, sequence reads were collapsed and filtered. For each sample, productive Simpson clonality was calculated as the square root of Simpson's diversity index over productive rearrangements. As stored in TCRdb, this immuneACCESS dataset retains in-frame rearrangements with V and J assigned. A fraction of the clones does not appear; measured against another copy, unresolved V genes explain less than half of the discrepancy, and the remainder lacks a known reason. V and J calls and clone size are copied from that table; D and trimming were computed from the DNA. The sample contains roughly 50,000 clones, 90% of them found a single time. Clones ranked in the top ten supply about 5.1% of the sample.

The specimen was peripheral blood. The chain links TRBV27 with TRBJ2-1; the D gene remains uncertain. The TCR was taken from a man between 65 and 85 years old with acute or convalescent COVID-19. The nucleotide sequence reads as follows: TGTGCCAGCAGTTATTCTAACTACAATGAGCAGTTCTTC. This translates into CASSYSNYNEQFF.